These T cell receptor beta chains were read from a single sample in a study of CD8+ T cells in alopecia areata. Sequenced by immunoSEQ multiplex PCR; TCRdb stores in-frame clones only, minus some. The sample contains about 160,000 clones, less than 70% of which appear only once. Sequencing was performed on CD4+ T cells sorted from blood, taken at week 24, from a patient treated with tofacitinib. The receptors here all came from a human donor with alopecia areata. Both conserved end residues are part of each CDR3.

CDR3: CASSQDEYRYEQYF
J: TRBJ2-7
V: TRBV4-1

CDR3: CSVRQGMNTEAFF
J: TRBJ1-1
V: TRBV29-1

CDR3: CSVRGSMDSPLHF
J: TRBJ1-6
V: TRBV29-1

CDR3: CASSLQDYYEQYF
J: TRBJ2-7
V: TRBV5-1

CDR3: CSVEKQGRGYGYTF
J: TRBJ1-2
V: TRBV29-1

CDR3: CAWSVLRTAKNIQYF
J: TRBJ2-4
V: TRBV30

CDR3: CSVKTGGPYEQYF
J: TRBJ2-7
V: TRBV29-1

CDR3: CASSVGNSGGRETQYF
J: TRBJ2-5
V: TRBV9

CDR3: CSVADLGGRGPREQFF
J: TRBJ2-1
V: TRBV29-1

CDR3: CASSVAQGSEAFF
J: TRBJ1-1
V: TRBV9

CDR3: CASSHWRMDYGYTF
J: TRBJ1-2
V: TRBV4-2

CDR3: CASRTGGLTGELFF
J: TRBJ2-2
V: TRBV4-2

CDR3: CAWSVRAGNGYTF
J: TRBJ1-2
V: TRBV30

CDR3: CSVDSPLGYTF
J: TRBJ1-2
V: TRBV29-1

CDR3: CASSAGTANSNQPQHF
J: TRBJ1-5
V: TRBV2

CDR3: CASSLRRQGGYTF
J: TRBJ1-2
V: TRBV7-2

CDR3: CASSRLTDTTSPLHF
J: TRBJ1-6
V: TRBV9

CDR3: CSVKDRGNYNEQFF
J: TRBJ2-1
V: TRBV29-1

CDR3: CASSSGTGDGPLHF
J: TRBJ1-6
V: TRBV27

CDR3: CAWKRDSSSTDTQYF
J: TRBJ2-3
V: TRBV30

CDR3: CASSLDPRSGGYF
J: TRBJ2-5
V: TRBV7-2

CDR3: CASSLERDRSYEQYF
J: TRBJ2-7
V: TRBV7-9

CDR3: CASSTQTGNQETQYF
J: TRBJ2-5
V: TRBV7-2

CDR3: CSVIPAQGRDIQYF
J: TRBJ2-4
V: TRBV29-1

CDR3: CASSQRGPDTQYF
J: TRBJ2-3
V: TRBV7-2

CDR3: CASSYDYPSYNEQFF
J: TRBJ2-1
V: TRBV7-2

CDR3: CSASYRDDQPQHF
J: TRBJ1-5
V: TRBV29-1

CDR3: CAWSPGAAFSRYTF
J: TRBJ1-2
V: TRBV30

CDR3: CASSSDRVVSETQYF
J: TRBJ2-5
V: TRBV19

CDR3: CASSPRGARTGAHEQYF
J: TRBJ2-7
V: TRBV18

CDR3: CASSLALTGELFF
J: TRBJ2-2
V: TRBV19

CDR3: CAWSVRGSRGREQYF
J: TRBJ2-7
V: TRBV30

CDR3: CSVRLRGGGNTEAFF
J: TRBJ1-1
V: TRBV29-1

CDR3: CSVASQGFYGYTF
J: TRBJ1-2
V: TRBV29-1

CDR3: CASSLEMNTEAFF
J: TRBJ1-1
V: TRBV5-1

CDR3: CASSLDTGNTEAFF
J: TRBJ1-1
V: TRBV7-2

CDR3: CASSEGRTYNEQFF
J: TRBJ2-1
V: TRBV2

CDR3: CASSFGTGRAYEQYF
J: TRBJ2-7
V: TRBV28

CDR3: CASSLHYEQYF
J: TRBJ2-7
V: TRBV7-2

CDR3: CSAGTAQETQYF
J: TRBJ2-5
V: TRBV29-1

CDR3: CASSSIRYYEQYF
J: TRBJ2-7
V: TRBV6-5

CDR3: CAWSPSRHETFSPLHF
J: TRBJ1-6
V: TRBV30

CDR3: CASSQSYPGYATQYF
J: TRBJ2-3
V: TRBV4-1

CDR3: CASTSRHEPQYF
J: TRBJ2-5
V: TRBV28

CDR3: CASSHFRGGYGYTF
J: TRBJ1-2
V: TRBV4-1

CDR3: CAWRDPGGGNSPLHF
J: TRBJ1-6
V: TRBV30

CDR3: CSVPGTKGTGELFF
J: TRBJ2-2
V: TRBV29-1

CDR3: CASSQNQGIQYF
J: TRBJ2-4
V: TRBV14

CDR3: CAWSTLANYGYTF
J: TRBJ1-2
V: TRBV30

CDR3: CASSGSGAYGYTF
J: TRBJ1-2
V: TRBV25-1

CDR3: CASSYSKLPLHF
J: TRBJ1-6
V: TRBV6-5

CDR3: CSVDARDGRGYTF
J: TRBJ1-2
V: TRBV29-1

CDR3: CASNFGGGSYEQYF
J: TRBJ2-7
V: TRBV5-1

CDR3: CASSLSNGTGEGIQYF
J: TRBJ2-4
V: TRBV7-2

CDR3: CASSDRGFVGDTQYF
J: TRBJ2-3
V: TRBV25-1

CDR3: CASNNGGSEQYF
J: TRBJ2-7
V: TRBV6-5

CDR3: CASSGSARDTQYF
J: TRBJ2-3
V: TRBV7-9